Listed below are T cell receptor beta chains from one sample, sequenced in a study of human T cells and chemical hapten exposure. Using its own MiXCR run on the RACE reads, TCRdb lists one record per CDR3 protein. Here the sample spans fewer than 100,000 distinct CDR3 sequences, roughly 10% being singletons. Sequenced material: whole blood, taken in connection with sensitization to the hapten diphenylcyclopropenone (DPC). These receptors came from a woman aged 25 to 45 with alopecia areata. Some clones in this sample may be carry-over from other donors' samples. The CDR3 runs from the conserved cysteine through the conserved F or W. D genes are given only for firm matches. Some rows mark clone size as missing; the rest say once, few, many or name a class of expanded clone.

abundance: -; v_gene: TRBV11-2; j_gene: TRBJ1-6; d_gene: -; CDR3aa: CASSLSEGSPLHF; CDR3nt: TGTGCCAGCAGCTTATCTGAAGGATCACCCCTCCACTTT
abundance: many; v_gene: TRBV20-1; j_gene: TRBJ2-1; d_gene: -; CDR3aa: CSARDPGVKYNEQFF; CDR3nt: TGCAGTGCTAGAGATCCTGGGGTAAAGTACAATGAGCAGTTCTTC
abundance: -; v_gene: TRBV30; j_gene: TRBJ2-7; d_gene: -; CDR3aa: CAWTTDSYEQYF; CDR3nt: TGTGCCTGGACAACAGACTCCTACGAGCAGTACTTC
abundance: many; v_gene: TRBV2; j_gene: TRBJ2-7; d_gene: TRBD2; CDR3aa: CAGQRESGYEQYF; CDR3nt: TGTGCCGGACAGCGGGAGAGTGGGTACGAGCAGTACTTC
abundance: many; v_gene: TRBV30; j_gene: TRBJ2-2; d_gene: -; CDR3aa: CAYSRDFTNTGELFF; CDR3nt: TGTGCCTACTCCCGGGACTTTACGAACACCGGGGAGCTGTTTTTT
abundance: many; v_gene: TRBV10-2; j_gene: TRBJ1-5; d_gene: -; CDR3aa: CASSPDRNQPQHF; CDR3nt: TGCGCCAGCAGCCCAGACCGGAATCAGCCCCAGCATTTT
abundance: many; v_gene: TRBV10-2; j_gene: TRBJ2-1; d_gene: TRBD1; CDR3aa: CASSVGQESYNEQFF; CDR3nt: TGCGCCAGCAGTGTGGGACAGGAAAGCTACAATGAGCAGTTCTTC
abundance: many; v_gene: TRBV29-1; j_gene: TRBJ2-5; d_gene: -; CDR3aa: CSVLNRQETQYF; CDR3nt: TGCAGCGTTTTAAACAGACAAGAGACCCAGTACTTC
abundance: -; v_gene: TRBV12-2; j_gene: TRBJ2-2; d_gene: -; CDR3aa: CASRPRRELFF; CDR3nt: TGTGCAAGTCGCCCCAGACGGGAGCTGTTTTTT
abundance: many; v_gene: TRBV27; j_gene: TRBJ2-7; d_gene: -; CDR3aa: CASSSTLRDRSYEQYF; CDR3nt: TGTGCCAGCAGCAGCACGCTCCGGGACCGTTCCTACGAGCAGTACTTC
abundance: many; v_gene: TRBV27; j_gene: TRBJ2-5; d_gene: -; CDR3aa: CASSQRVRETQYF; CDR3nt: TGTGCCAGCAGTCAAAGGGTTCGAGAGACCCAGTACTTC
abundance: -; v_gene: TRBV19; j_gene: TRBJ2-2; d_gene: -; CDR3aa: CASSRQFGSTGELFF; CDR3nt: TGTGCCAGTAGCAGACAGTTCGGAAGCACCGGGGAGCTGTTTTTT
abundance: -; v_gene: TRBV28; j_gene: TRBJ2-5; d_gene: -; CDR3aa: CASSRGPDQETQYF; CDR3nt: TGTGCCAGCAGCCGGGGCCCAGATCAAGAGACCCAGTACTTC
abundance: many; v_gene: TRBV7-8; j_gene: TRBJ2-1; d_gene: TRBD1; CDR3aa: CASSLPGQGVNEQFF; CDR3nt: TGTGCCAGCAGCCTACCGGGACAGGGGGTAAATGAGCAGTTCTTC
abundance: -; v_gene: TRBV3-1; j_gene: TRBJ2-5; d_gene: -; CDR3aa: CASSRDRYQETQYF; CDR3nt: TGTGCCAGCAGCCGTGACAGGTACCAAGAGACCCAGTACTTC
abundance: few; v_gene: TRBV20-1; j_gene: TRBJ2-1; d_gene: -; CDR3aa: CSARSDRSPLNEQFF; CDR3nt: TGCAGTGCTAGATCGGACAGATCCCCCCTCAATGAGCAGTTCTTC
abundance: many; v_gene: TRBV18; j_gene: TRBJ1-1; d_gene: -; CDR3aa: CASSPQSEYTEAFF; CDR3nt: TGTGCCAGCTCACCCCAATCAGAGTACACTGAAGCTTTCTTT
abundance: -; v_gene: TRBV28; j_gene: TRBJ2-7; d_gene: -; CDR3aa: CASRGEVPPYEQYF; CDR3nt: TGTGCCAGCAGAGGGGAGGTCCCCCCCTACGAGCAGTACTTC
abundance: -; v_gene: TRBV28; j_gene: TRBJ1-1; d_gene: -; CDR3aa: CASREGRTNTEAFF; CDR3nt: TGTGCCAGCAGGGAGGGACGGACGAACACTGAAGCTTTCTTT
abundance: few; v_gene: TRBV12-3/TRBV12-4; j_gene: TRBJ2-1; d_gene: TRBD1; CDR3aa: CASSLLDRVTEQFF; CDR3nt: TGTGCCAGCAGTTTACTGGACAGGGTGACTGAGCAGTTCTTC
abundance: few; v_gene: TRBV5-1; j_gene: TRBJ2-3; d_gene: -; CDR3aa: CASSPNGGFGTDTQYF; CDR3nt: TGCGCCAGCAGCCCCAATGGGGGATTTGGCACAGATACGCAGTATTTT
abundance: -; v_gene: TRBV9; j_gene: TRBJ2-3; d_gene: -; CDR3aa: CASSESILARRRSDTQYF; CDR3nt: TGTGCCAGCAGCGAATCAATACTAGCCAGACGGAGGTCAGATACGCAGTATTTT